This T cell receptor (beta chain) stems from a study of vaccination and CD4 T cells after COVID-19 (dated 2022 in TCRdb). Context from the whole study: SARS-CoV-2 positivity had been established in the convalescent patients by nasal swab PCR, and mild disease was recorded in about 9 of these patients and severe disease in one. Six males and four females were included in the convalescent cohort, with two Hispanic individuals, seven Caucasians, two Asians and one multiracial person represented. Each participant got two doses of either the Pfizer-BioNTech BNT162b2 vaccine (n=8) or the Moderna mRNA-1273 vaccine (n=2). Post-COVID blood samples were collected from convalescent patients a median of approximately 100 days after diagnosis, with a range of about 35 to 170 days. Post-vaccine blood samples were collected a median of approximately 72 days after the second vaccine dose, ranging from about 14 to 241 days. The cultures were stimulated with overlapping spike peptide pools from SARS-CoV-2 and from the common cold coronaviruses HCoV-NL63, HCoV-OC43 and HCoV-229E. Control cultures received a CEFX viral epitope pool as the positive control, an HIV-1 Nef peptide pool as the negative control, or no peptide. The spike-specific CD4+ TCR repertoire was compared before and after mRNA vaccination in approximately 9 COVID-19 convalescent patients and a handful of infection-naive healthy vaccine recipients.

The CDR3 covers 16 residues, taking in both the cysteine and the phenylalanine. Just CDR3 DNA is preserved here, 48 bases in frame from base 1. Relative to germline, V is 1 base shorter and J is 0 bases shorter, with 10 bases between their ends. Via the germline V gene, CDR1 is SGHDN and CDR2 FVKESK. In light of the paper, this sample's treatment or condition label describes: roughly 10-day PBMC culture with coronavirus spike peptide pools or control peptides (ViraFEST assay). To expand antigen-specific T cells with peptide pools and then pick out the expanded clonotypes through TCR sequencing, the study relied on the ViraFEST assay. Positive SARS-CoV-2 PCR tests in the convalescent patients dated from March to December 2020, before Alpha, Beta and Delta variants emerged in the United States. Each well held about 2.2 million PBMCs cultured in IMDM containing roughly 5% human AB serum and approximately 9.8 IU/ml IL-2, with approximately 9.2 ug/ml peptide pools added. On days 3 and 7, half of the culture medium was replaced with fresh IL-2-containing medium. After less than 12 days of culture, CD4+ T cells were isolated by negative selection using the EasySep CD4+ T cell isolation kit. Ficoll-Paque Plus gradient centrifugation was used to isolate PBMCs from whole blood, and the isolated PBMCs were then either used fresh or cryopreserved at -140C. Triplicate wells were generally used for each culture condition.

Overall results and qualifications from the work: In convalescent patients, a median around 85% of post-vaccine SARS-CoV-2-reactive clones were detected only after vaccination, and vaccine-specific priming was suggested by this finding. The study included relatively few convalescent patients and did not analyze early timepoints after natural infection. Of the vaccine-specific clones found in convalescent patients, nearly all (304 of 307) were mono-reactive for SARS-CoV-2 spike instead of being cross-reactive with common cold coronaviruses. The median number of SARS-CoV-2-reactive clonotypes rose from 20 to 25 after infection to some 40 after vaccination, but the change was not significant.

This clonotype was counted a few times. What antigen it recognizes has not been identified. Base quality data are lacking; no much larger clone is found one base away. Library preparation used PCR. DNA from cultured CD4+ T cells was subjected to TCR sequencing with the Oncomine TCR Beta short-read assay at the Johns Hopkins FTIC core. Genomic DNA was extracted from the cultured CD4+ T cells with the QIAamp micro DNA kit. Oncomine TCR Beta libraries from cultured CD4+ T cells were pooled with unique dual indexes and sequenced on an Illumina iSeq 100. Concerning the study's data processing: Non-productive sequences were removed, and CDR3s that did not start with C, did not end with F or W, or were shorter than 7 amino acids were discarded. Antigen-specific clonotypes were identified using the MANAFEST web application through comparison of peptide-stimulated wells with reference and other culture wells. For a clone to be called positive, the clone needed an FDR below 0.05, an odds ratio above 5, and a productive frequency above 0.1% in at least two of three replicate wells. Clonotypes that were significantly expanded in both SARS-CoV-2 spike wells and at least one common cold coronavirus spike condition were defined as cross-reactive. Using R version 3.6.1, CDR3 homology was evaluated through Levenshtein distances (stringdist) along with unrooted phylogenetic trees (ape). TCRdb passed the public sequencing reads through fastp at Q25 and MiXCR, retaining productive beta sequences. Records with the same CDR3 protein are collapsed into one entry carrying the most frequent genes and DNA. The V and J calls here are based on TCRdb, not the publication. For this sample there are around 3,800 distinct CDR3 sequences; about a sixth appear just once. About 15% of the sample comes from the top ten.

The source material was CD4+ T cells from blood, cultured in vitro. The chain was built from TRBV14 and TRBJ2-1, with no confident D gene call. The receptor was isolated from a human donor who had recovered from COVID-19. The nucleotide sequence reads TGTGCCAGCAGCCAAGGCTTCCTGAGCTCCTACAATGAGCAGTTCTTC. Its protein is CASSQGFLSSYNEQFF. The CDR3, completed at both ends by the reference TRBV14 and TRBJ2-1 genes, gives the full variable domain EAGVTQFPSHSVIEKGQTVTLRCDPISGHDNLYWYRRVMGKEIKFLLHFVKESKQDESGMPNNRFLAERTGGTYSTLKVQPAELEDSGVYFCASSQGFLSSYNEQFFGPGTRLTVL.